This T cell receptor (beta chain) was sequenced for a study of T cells in localized non-small cell lung cancer. Adjacent lung lacking atypia came from at least 2 cm beyond the tumor margin. Clones were read by immunoSEQ multiplex PCR, and TCRdb kept only the in-frame ones, dropping some. In the table there are about 1,700 clones, under 35% of which are singletons. The CDR3 consists of 13 residues. The germline V gene encodes CDR1 SQVTM and CDR2 ANQGSEA. V lost 7 bases, J lost 4 bases, and 7 bases stayed unmatched. Comment on this clone: Its antigen is undetermined.

General study points: Prolonged overall survival went with higher T cell density in the blood. It was uninvolved adjacent lung that showed the highest T cell clonality, exceeding tumor. A median of around 58 clones ranked among the top 100 in tumor appeared in adjacent lung.

The source was normal lung tissue next to the tumor, collected before any cancer treatment. The clonotype was recovered from a male donor older than 55 with stage II squamous cell lung carcinoma. The gene calls are TRBV29-1 and TRBJ1-1; the match to TRBD1 covers 9 bases. CDR3 bases: TGCAGCGGGGGACAGGGTGAATCCACTGAAGCTTTCTTT. Translated: CSGGQGESTEAFF. Together with reference TRBV29-1 and TRBJ1-1, the CDR3 gives the full variable domain: SAVISQKPSRDICQRGTSLTIQCQVDSQVTMMFWYRQQPGQSLTLIATANQGSEATYESGFVIDKFPISRPNLTFSTLTVSNMSPEDSSIYLCSGGQGESTEAFFGQGTRLTVV.